The 25 T cell receptor beta chains in this list originate from one sample, sequenced in a study of blood T cell repertoires in COVID-19. Repertoires were generated with immunoSEQ multiplex PCR, while TCRdb's copy carries only in-frame clones and drops some. The table records some 150,000 clones, roughly 90% of them present only once. Sequencing input: peripheral blood. These receptors were collected from a woman aged 45-65 years with acute or convalescent COVID-19.

The CDR3 nucleotides are TGTGCCACCAGTGATCCTGGGACAAGTAAAGAGACCCAGTACTTC. This translates into CATSDPGTSKETQYF. V usage is TRBV24-1 and J usage is TRBJ2-5; tentatively, D is TRBD1 (6 bases). With 3 bases removed from V and 3 bases from J, the gap between germline ends came to 13 bases. The germline V gene has CDR1 KGHDR and CDR2 SFDVKD. The CDR3 has 15 amino acids.

The chain combines TRBV6-4 with TRBJ2-3, with D maybe TRBD2 (6 bases). With 5 bases removed from V and 3 bases from J, the gap between germline ends came to 9 bases. Germline V CDR1 and CDR2: MRHNA, SNTAGT. CDR3 size: 13 residues. The CDR3 reads CASSPGLTDTQYF. Here the CDR3 DNA reads TGTGCCAGCAGTCCGGGACTGACAGATACGCAGTATTTT.

This clone was counted at least ten times. The chain employs TRBV27 and TRBJ2-3, with TRBD1 matching over 7 bases. Germline CDR1 MNHEY, CDR2 SMNVEV (reference sequence). Trimming removed 6 bases from V and 5 bases from J; junction bases left unmatched: 8. This CDR3 has 14 amino acids. This CDR3 reads CASRLTGSIDTQYF. The CDR3 DNA reads TGTGCCAGCAGACTGACAGGGTCCATAGATACGCAGTATTTT.

V gene TRBV3-1 (or the pseudogene TRBV3-2) combines with J gene TRBJ1-1, with 7 bases aligning to TRBD1. The ends lost 5 bases at V and 3 bases at J; junction bases unmatched: 6. Germline values: CDR1 LGHDT, CDR2 YNNKEL (reference sequence). CDR3 size: 14 residues. The DNA for the CDR3 is TGTGCCAGCAGCAGAGGGGGCGGAGACACTGAAGCTTTCTTT. Its translation is CASSRGGGDTEAFF.

The V and J genes are TRBV9 and TRBJ2-3; 11 bases map to TRBD2. Germline V CDR1 and CDR2: SGDLS, YYNGEE. Trimming removed 0 bases from V and 1 base from J; junction bases left unmatched: 4. This CDR3 contains 17 residues. CDR3 amino acids: CASSVGTSGGRTDTQYF. CDR3 nucleotides: TGTGCCAGCAGCGTAGGTACTAGCGGGGGACGCACAGATACGCAGTATTTT.

The chain carries TRBV4-1 and TRBJ1-5, with 7 bases that match TRBD1. The trim removed 1 base at V and 6 bases at J, leaving 12 bases unmatched. This CDR3 spans 17 amino acids. Germline assignment: CDR1 MGHRA and CDR2 YSYEKL. CDR3 loop: CASSQVALDRTTQPQHF. As DNA, the CDR3 is TGCGCCAGCAGCCAAGTAGCTCTGGACAGGACGACTCAGCCCCAGCATTTT.

The chain is built from TRBV30 and TRBJ1-1; D unresolved. The V gene lost 7 bases and the J gene lost 1 base, with 13 bases spanning the gap. This CDR3 region has 13 residues. Germline V gene lookup returns CDR1 GTSNPN and CDR2 SVGIG (reference sequence). CDR3 amino acids: CALTGPGNTEAFF. Written as DNA, the CDR3 is TGTGCCTTAACTGGCCCAGGGAACACTGAAGCTTTCTTT.

In its sample, this clone was seen once. The chain joins TRBV29-1 to TRBJ1-4; D remains unclear. The CDR3 runs 12 residues. V gave up 3 bases and J gave up 7 bases, with 9 bases separating them. Germline values: CDR1 SQVTM, CDR2 ANQGSEA. The CDR3 DNA is TGCAGCGTTGAGTTGGGCCCTGAAAAACTGTTTTTT. Translating gives CSVELGPEKLFF.

The gene calls are TRBV25-1 and TRBJ1-2, with D possibly TRBD1 on 5 matching bases. The V end was cut by 4 bases, the J end by 8 bases, with 11 bases between. The germline V gene has CDR1 MGHDK and CDR2 SYGVNS. The CDR3 totals 12 residues. CDR3 sequence reads: CASSVGLGGYTF. The CDR3 DNA sequence: TGTGCCAGCAGTGTGGGGCTGGGGGGCTACACCTTC.

V and J are TRBV7-9 and TRBJ1-2; unclear D gene. There are 15 residues in the CDR3. Germline assignment: CDR1 SEHNR and CDR2 FQNEAQ (reference sequence). V shed 5 bases and J shed 3 bases, with 16 bases lying between them. The CDR3 is CASSPGYISYYGYTF. The CDR3 region has the DNA TGTGCCAGCAGCCCGGGATACATTTCCTACTATGGCTACACCTTC.

This clone was seen only a few times. The V and J genes are TRBV18 and TRBJ2-1; D unclear. The CDR3 sequence is 12 residues long. V gave up 2 bases and J gave up 6 bases, with 5 bases separating them. The germline V gene encodes CDR1 KGHSH and CDR2 LQKENI. CDR3 residues: CASSPYLNEQFF. The CDR3 DNA sequence: TGTGCCAGCTCACCATATCTCAATGAGCAGTTCTTC. Full variable domain (missing parts from reference TRBV18 and TRBJ2-1): NAGVMQNPRHLVRRRGQEARLRCSPMKGHSHVYWYRQLPEEGLKFMVYLQKENIIDESGMPKERFSAEFPKEGPSILRIQQVVRGDSAAYFCASSPYLNEQFFGPGTRLTVL.

J is TRBJ1-3 and V is TRBV18; 7 nucleotides line up with TRBD1. Germline assignment: CDR1 KGHSH and CDR2 LQKENI. V was clipped by 4 bases and J by 0 bases; unmatched bases: 3. This CDR3 contains 15 residues. Here the CDR3 DNA reads TGTGCCAGCTCACGGGACAGTATCTCTGGAAACACCATATATTTT. It is translated as CASSRDSISGNTIYF.

This clone was seen only a few times. The gene calls are TRBV6-2 or TRBV6-3 and TRBJ2-7; 11 bases are shared with TRBD2. Germline loops: CDR1 MNHEY, CDR2 SVGEGT. The CDR3 loop spans 15 amino acids. V lost 6 bases to trimming and J lost 3 bases; unmatched junction nucleotides: 7. CDR3 nucleotide sequence: TGTGCCAGCAGCCAAGCCGGGACTAGCGGCTACGAGCAGTACTTC. This sequence encodes CASSQAGTSGYEQYF.

The chain carries TRBV24-1 and TRBJ1-2; the D is unclear. CDR3 length equals 14 residues. V gave up 3 bases and J gave up 6 bases, with 13 bases separating them. Per the germline V gene, CDR1 is KGHDR and CDR2 is SFDVKD. This CDR3 is CATSDPSGLDGYTF. The CDR3 DNA follows: TGTGCCACCAGTGATCCCTCCGGTCTCGATGGCTACACCTTC.

This rearrangement joins TRBV12-5 to TRBJ2-7; perhaps TRBD2 as D (6 bases). CDR1 is LGHNT and CDR2 is FRNRAP in the germline V gene. The germline V and J ends were trimmed by 1 base and 1 base, with 17 bases remaining between them. The CDR3 extends over 17 amino acids. CDR3 sequence reads: CASGLEAPGTASYEQYF. DNA for the CDR3: TGTGCTAGTGGTTTGGAAGCCCCTGGGACTGCTTCCTACGAGCAGTACTTC. Looking up the rest from reference TRBV12-5 and TRBJ2-7 gives the full variable domain: DARVTQTPRHKVTEMGQEVTMRCQPILGHNTVFWYRQTMMQGLELLAYFRNRAPLDDSGMPKDRFSAEMPDATLATLKIQPSEPRDSAVYFCASGLEAPGTASYEQYFGPGTRLTVT.

The chain has TRBV10-3 and TRBJ2-7, with 8 bases identical to TRBD1. Germline V gene sequence: CDR1 ENHRY, CDR2 SYGVKD. The junction had 4 bases not matched to a gene; V was cut back by 4 bases and J by 2 bases. The length of the CDR3 is 14 residues. CDR3 loop: CAISGQGLTYEQYF. CDR3 DNA: TGTGCCATCAGTGGACAGGGGCTAACCTACGAGCAGTACTTC.

The rearrangement joins TRBV7-8 to TRBJ1-5; 8 nucleotides agree with TRBD1. CDR3 size: 14 residues. The germline V gene has CDR1 SGHVS and CDR2 FQNEAQ. V lost 5 bases, J lost 9 bases, and 9 bases stayed unmatched. The CDR3, as DNA: TGTGCCAGCAGCCAACAACCAGGGGGCTGGCCCCAGCATTTT. This translates into CASSQQPGGWPQHF.

J is TRBJ1-5 and V is TRBV9; D may be TRBD1 (5 bases). Trimming cost V 3 bases and J 7 bases, with 17 bases left between them. Germline values: CDR1 SGDLS, CDR2 YYNGEE. The CDR3 runs to 15 residues. CDR3 nucleotide sequence: TGTGCCAGCAGCGAGGGCGAGGCGGGGCACCAGCCCCAGCATTTT. It specifies CASSEGEAGHQPQHF.

This clone has just a few counts. A read error may account for a junction end that differs from germline. The chain carries TRBV9 and TRBJ2-4; no clear D gene. Germline CDR1 reads SGDLS; CDR2 reads YYNGEE. This CDR3 comprises 16 residues. This chain's CDR3 is CASRVGSHLAKNIQYF. CDR3 DNA: TGTGCCAGCAGAGTAGGAAGCCACCTAGCCAAAAACATTCAGTACTTC.

This sequence joins TRBV7-8 and TRBJ2-5; 11 bases are shared with TRBD2. The CDR3 covers 14 residues. CDR1 SGHVS and CDR2 FQNEAQ come from the germline V gene. After removal of 5 bases from V and 3 bases from J, the junction contained 2 bases not matched to a gene. The CDR3 coding sequence is TGTGCCAGCAGCCCGGGACTAGCGGAAGAGACCCAGTACTTC. Translated, it gives CASSPGLAEETQYF.

V gene TRBV11-2 combines with J gene TRBJ1-3, with D possibly TRBD1 on 5 matching bases. The germline V gene encodes CDR1 SGHAT and CDR2 FQNNGV. The length of the CDR3 is 16 residues. V was pared by 5 bases and J by 0 bases, with 14 bases between. The CDR3 DNA sequence: TGTGCCAGCAGCCCCCAGGGCTCCTACTCTGGAAACACCATATATTTT. Translation gives CASSPQGSYSGNTIYF.

The CDR3 coding sequence is TGCGCCAGCAGCTCTATCGGCGGGGATGACACTGAAGCTTTCTTT. This codes for CASSSIGGDDTEAFF. The gene calls are TRBV5-1 and TRBJ1-1; D is unresolved. CDR1 SGHRS and CDR2 YFSETQ come from the germline V gene. The CDR3 has 15 residues. Trimming took 3 bases from V and 3 from J, leaving 15 bases between them.

The CDR3, as DNA: TGTGCCATCAGCCTAGCGGGAGGATCCTTCGACAATGAGCAGTTCTTC. Protein product: CAISLAGGSFDNEQFF. This chain uses TRBV10-3 with TRBJ2-1, with 11 bases identical to TRBD2. V trimming: 6 bases; J trimming: 5 bases; junction bases outside the gene matches: 9. The CDR3 loop spans 16 amino acids. CDR1 is ENHRY, CDR2 SYGVKD, per germline.

This rearrangement joins TRBV15 to TRBJ2-2; TRBD2 is a possible D gene (6 bases). CDR1 is LNHNV and CDR2 is YYDKDF in the germline V gene (reference sequence). The length of the CDR3 is 15 residues. Trimming removed 7 bases at V and 1 base at J, with 13 bases between. Here the CDR3 reads CATIGSGGNTGELFF. The DNA for the CDR3 is TGTGCCACCATCGGCTCCGGGGGGAACACCGGGGAGCTGTTTTTT.

This clone was counted a few times. Within the sample, other DNA sequences also encode this same CDR3. This sequence joins TRBV6-5 and TRBJ1-2; perhaps TRBD1 as D (5 bases). Looked up from germline, CDR1 is MNHEY and CDR2 is SVGAGI. Trimming took 6 bases from V and 5 from J, leaving 10 bases between them. This CDR3 contains 12 residues. CDR3 loop: CASRQGLYGYTF. For the CDR3, the DNA is TGTGCCAGCAGGCAGGGTTTGTATGGCTACACCTTC.